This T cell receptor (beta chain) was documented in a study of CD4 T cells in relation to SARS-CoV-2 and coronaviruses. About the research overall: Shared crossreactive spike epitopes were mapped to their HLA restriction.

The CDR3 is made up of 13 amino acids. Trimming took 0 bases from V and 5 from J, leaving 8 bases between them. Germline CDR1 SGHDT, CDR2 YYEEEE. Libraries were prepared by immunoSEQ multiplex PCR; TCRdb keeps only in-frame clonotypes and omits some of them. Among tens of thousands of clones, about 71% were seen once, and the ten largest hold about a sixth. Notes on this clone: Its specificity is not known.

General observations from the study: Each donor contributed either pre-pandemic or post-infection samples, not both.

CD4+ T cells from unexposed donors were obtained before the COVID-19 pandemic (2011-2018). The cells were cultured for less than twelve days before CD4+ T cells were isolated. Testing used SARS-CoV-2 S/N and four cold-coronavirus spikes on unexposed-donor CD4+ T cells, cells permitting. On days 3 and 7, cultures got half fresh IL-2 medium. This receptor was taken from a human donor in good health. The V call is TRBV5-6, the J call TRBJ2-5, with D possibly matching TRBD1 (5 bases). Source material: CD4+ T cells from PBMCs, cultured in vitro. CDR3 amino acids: CASSLVGRETQYF. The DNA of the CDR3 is TGTGCCAGCAGCTTGGTGGGGCGGGAGACCCAGTACTTC.